The present TCR beta chain was sequenced within a study of cytomegalovirus exposure and HLA in healthy donors. In the study overall: From HLA-typed donors, an early data release held approximately 85 million unique TCRs. General study results and limits: A link between a missense DCLRE1C variant and TCR beta V- and J-gene trimming emerged from a later analysis. Researchers reportedly found TCR beta sequences accurately predicted most subjects' HLA-A and HLA-B alleles.

Losses at the gene ends were 4 bases for V and 1 base for J; bases not matched to a gene: 15. Germline V gives CDR1 MDHEN, CDR2 SYDVKM. This CDR3 has 20 amino acids. PCR was performed using 60 Vbeta and 13 Jbeta primers. Only in-frame clones appear in the TCRdb table, and some are missing; sequencing was by immunoSEQ multiplex PCR. The sample totals 100,000 to 150,000 clones. As for this clone: Its antigen is still unknown.

The TCR originated in a man between 18 and 35 years old in good health and CMV-seronegative. The source material was PBMCs. The gene calls are TRBV28 and TRBJ2-3, with 12 bases that match TRBD2. DNA of the CDR3: TGTGCCAGCAGTTATACTCTACTAGCGGGAGGCCACAGCGGCACAGATACGCAGTATTTT. Translating it yields CASSYTLLAGGHSGTDTQYF.